These 28 T cell receptor beta chains were sequenced from one sample in a study of shared clonotypes between healthy human individuals. Positively selected for CCR7, the CD45RO-negative cells used as naive CD8 cells excluded terminally differentiated effector memory CD45RA+ cells. Profiling relied on immunoSEQ multiplex PCR, and the TCRdb table lists in-frame clones only, not all of them. This table has about 590,000 clones, about 95% appearing once. Sample: naive CD8+ T cells sorted from blood. All receptors derive from a woman in her twenties or thirties in good health.

The rearrangement uses TRBV4-2 and TRBJ2-7; TRBD2 matches 8 bases. J gave up 2 bases and V 0 bases, and 3 bases lay outside the gene matches. The CDR3 extends over 15 amino acids. The germline V gene encodes CDR1 LGHNA and CDR2 YNFKEQ. CDR3 region: CASSQEMGLAYEQYF. CDR3 sequence (DNA): TGTGCCAGCAGCCAAGAAATGGGACTAGCCTACGAGCAGTACTTC.

This chain links TRBV9 with TRBJ2-5; TRBD1 aligns across 8 bases. TRBJ2-7 matches the DNA end more closely, so the J call is doubtful. Germline V CDR1 and CDR2: SGDLS, YYNGEE. CDR3 size: 14 residues. The CDR3 DNA reads TGTGCCAGCAGCGCTTCGGACAGGGTTTACGAGCAGTACTTC. Translating gives CASSASDRVYEQYF.

This chain uses TRBV5-1 with TRBJ2-1; D unclear. V was pared by 1 base and J by 10 bases, with 12 bases between. This CDR3 is 13 amino acids long. Per germline, CDR1 SGHRS and CDR2 YFSETQ. The CDR3 DNA is TGCGCCAGCAGCTTGAACTCCGCCCGGGAGCAGTTCTTC. Encoded protein: CASSLNSAREQFF.

The chain uses TRBV7-7 and TRBJ2-5; D perhaps matches TRBD2 (5 bases). The last part of the DNA fits TRBJ2-7 better; the J call may be wrong. CDR3 length: 15 residues. Looked up from germline, CDR1 is SSHAT and CDR2 is FNYEAQ (reference sequence). This CDR3 is CASSLSSGPAYEQYF. DNA for the CDR3: TGTGCCAGCAGCTTATCCAGCGGACCTGCCTACGAGCAGTACTTC.

Details on this clone: The same CDR3 also results from other DNA sequences found in this sample. V gene TRBV27 combines with J gene TRBJ2-1; 8 nucleotides align to TRBD2. The CDR3 spans 16 residues. The germline V gene has CDR1 MNHEY and CDR2 SMNVEV (reference sequence). With V trimmed by 0 bases and J by 2 bases, 3 bases remained unmatched. The CDR3 DNA is TGTGCCAGCAGTTTATCCCTAGCGGGTCCCTACAATGAGCAGTTCTTC. It translates to CASSLSLAGPYNEQFF.

This clone was detected only once. The chain combines TRBV27 with TRBJ2-1; 10 bases align to TRBD2. V lost 5 bases to trimming and J lost 7 bases; unmatched junction nucleotides: 11. The CDR3 runs to 16 residues. Germline V gene sequence: CDR1 MNHEY, CDR2 SMNVEV (reference sequence). The CDR3 is CASSPSLAGVWNEQFF. In nucleotides, the CDR3 is TGTGCCAGCAGTCCCTCGCTAGCGGGAGTCTGGAATGAGCAGTTCTTC.

The CDR3 region is CASSQDTHEQFF. The CDR3 bases are TGTGCCAGCAGCCAAGATACACATGAGCAGTTCTTC. This chain joins TRBV14 and TRBJ2-1; D not certain. V shed 0 bases and J shed 8 bases, with 5 bases lying between them. CDR1 is SGHDN, CDR2 FVKESK, per germline. The CDR3 is 12 amino acids.

This clone was recorded only once. The chain is built from TRBV19 and TRBJ2-7, with 8 bases matching TRBD1. CDR3 length: 16 amino acids. V lost 5 bases to trimming and J lost 3 bases; unmatched junction nucleotides: 12. Germline CDR1 reads LNHDA; CDR2 reads SQIVND (reference sequence). The CDR3 DNA is TGTGCCAGTAGTCCAGAGGGACAGGAGATTTTCTACGAGCAGTACTTC. It specifies CASSPEGQEIFYEQYF.

This clone was seen only once. J is TRBJ2-2 and V is TRBV5-8, with TRBD2 matching over 8 bases. Unmatched junction bases numbered 5, after V lost 4 bases and J lost 3 bases. The CDR3 runs 15 residues. Germline CDR1 reads SGHTS; CDR2 reads YDEGEE. The CDR3 nucleotides are TGTGCCAGCAGCCCGAGCGGGAGATACACCGGGGAGCTGTTTTTT. It encodes CASSPSGRYTGELFF.

The rearrangement uses TRBV5-6 and TRBJ2-7; D may match TRBD1 or TRBD2 (5 bases each). CDR3 length: 13 amino acids. The ends were cut back, 3 bases at V and 4 bases at J, with 11 bases in the middle. Germline V CDR1 and CDR2: SGHDT, YYEEEE. The CDR3 coding sequence is TGTGCCAGCAGCTGGGACGGACGATACGAGCAGTACTTC. This codes for CASSWDGRYEQYF.

The chain recombines TRBV5-8 with TRBJ1-5; the D is unclear. This CDR3 is built from 15 residues. Per germline, CDR1 SGHTS and CDR2 YDEGEE. V was shortened by 2 bases and J by 0 bases, with 9 bases between the two germline ends. CDR3 bases: TGTGCCAGCAGCTTTGAAGAGTATAGCAATCAGCCCCAGCATTTT. Its protein is CASSFEEYSNQPQHF.

J is TRBJ2-7 and V is TRBV6-5, with unresolved D. The germline V and J ends were trimmed by 1 base and 5 bases, with 3 bases remaining between them. CDR3 length: 11 amino acids. In germline, CDR1 is MNHEY, CDR2 SVGAGI. The CDR3 DNA reads as TGTGCCAGCAGTTACTTTGACGAGCAGTACTTC. Residues: CASSYFDEQYF.

The V gene is TRBV7-9, the J gene TRBJ1-4, with unresolved D. The CDR3 consists of 11 residues. The V gene lost 5 bases and the J gene lost 8 bases, with 6 bases spanning the gap. The germline V gene has CDR1 SEHNR and CDR2 FQNEAQ (reference sequence). The CDR3 loop is CASSDGEKLFF. The CDR3 region has the DNA TGTGCCAGCAGCGACGGGGAAAAACTGTTTTTT.

J is TRBJ2-1 and V is TRBV19, with 12 bases identical to TRBD2. The V and J ends lost 7 bases and 5 bases, in that order; junction bases with no gene match: 3. Germline V gene sequence: CDR1 LNHDA, CDR2 SQIVND (reference sequence). CDR3 length equals 14 residues. CDR3 in DNA: TGTGCCAGTAACCTAGCGGGAGGGCACAATGAGCAGTTCTTC. Translation gives CASNLAGGHNEQFF.

Regarding this clone: Other nucleotide sequences from this sample produce the same CDR3. The chain is built from TRBV27 and TRBJ2-3; TRBD2 aligns across 7 bases. Germline CDR1 and CDR2: MNHEY and SMNVEV (reference sequence). The CDR3 sequence is 15 residues long. J gave up 1 base and V 4 bases, and 5 bases lay outside the gene matches. CDR3 bases: TGTGCCAGCAGTTCAAGGACTAGTGGCACAGATACGCAGTATTTT. Translating gives CASSSRTSGTDTQYF.

The rearrangement joins TRBV9 to TRBJ2-7, with 9 bases identical to TRBD2. CDR1 is SGDLS and CDR2 is YYNGEE in the germline V gene. Trimming cost V 3 bases and J 2 bases; bases outside gene matches: 9. CDR3 length: 16 residues. CDR3 protein: CASSDSKASGTYEQYF. DNA of the CDR3: TGTGCCAGCAGCGATTCCAAGGCTAGCGGGACCTACGAGCAGTACTTC.

The chain is built from TRBV7-9 and TRBJ2-5; 11 nucleotides agree with TRBD2. This CDR3 is 17 amino acids long. V trimming: 3 bases; J trimming: 2 bases; junction bases outside the gene matches: 8. CDR1 is SEHNR, CDR2 FQNEAQ, per germline (reference sequence). The CDR3 region has the DNA TGTGCCAGCAGCTTGACGACTAGCGGGACGAATCAAGAGACCCAGTACTTC. It translates to CASSLTTSGTNQETQYF. Complete variable domain (other parts from reference TRBV7-9 and TRBJ2-5): DTGVSQNPRHKITKRGQNVTFRCDPISEHNRLYWYRQTLGQGPEFLTYFQNEAQLEKSRLLSDRFSAERPKGSFSTLEIQRTEQGDSAMYLCASSLTTSGTNQETQYFGPGTRLLVL.

The rearrangement joins TRBV19 to TRBJ2-5; perhaps TRBD2 as D (7 bases). Trimming removed 7 bases at V and 4 bases at J, with 16 bases between. The germline CDR1 and CDR2 sequences are LNHDA and SQIVND (reference sequence). CDR3 size: 14 residues. The CDR3 sequence: CASTPRGGRETQYF. In DNA form, the CDR3 reads TGTGCCAGTACCCCAAGGGGGGGGAGAGAGACCCAGTACTTC.

The V call is TRBV13, the J call TRBJ2-5; 9 bases agree with TRBD1. Germline CDR1 PRHDT, CDR2 FYEKMQ (reference sequence). Losses at the gene ends were 4 bases for V and 4 bases for J; bases not matched to a gene: 10. The length of the CDR3 is 16 residues. The CDR3 DNA reads TGTGCCAGCAGCTCTACCGGGACAGGGAGTTCAGAGACCCAGTACTTC. Amino acids: CASSSTGTGSSETQYF.

This sequence joins TRBV5-5 and TRBJ2-1; 9 bases match TRBD2. Trimming took 0 bases from V and 2 from J; bases not matched to a gene: 3. CDR3 length equals 16 residues. The germline V gene has CDR1 SGHKS and CDR2 YYEKEE (reference sequence). The CDR3 DNA sequence: TGTGCCAGCAGCTTGGCCCTAGCGGGAACCTACAATGAGCAGTTCTTC. Its translation: CASSLALAGTYNEQFF.

V usage is TRBV14 and J usage is TRBJ2-2; the D is unclear. The V end lost 1 base, the J end lost 1 base, and 10 bases lay between the germline ends. In germline, CDR1 is SGHDN, CDR2 FVKESK. The CDR3 is made up of 16 amino acids. The DNA of the CDR3 is TGTGCCAGCAGCCAAGTGCGCAGCCGGAACACCGGGGAGCTGTTTTTT. Translation gives CASSQVRSRNTGELFF.

V is TRBV6-5 and J is TRBJ2-7; D gene uncertain. From germline, CDR1 is MNHEY and CDR2 SVGAGI. This CDR3 is built from 13 residues. The V and J ends lost 6 bases and 2 bases respectively, with 11 bases between them. The CDR3 spells CASSALEAYEQYF. CDR3 nucleotides: TGTGCCAGCAGCGCGCTGGAAGCCTACGAGCAGTACTTC.

This chain links TRBV10-1 with TRBJ2-3, with D perhaps matching TRBD2 (5 bases). This CDR3 comprises 16 residues. The V and J ends lost 4 bases and 3 bases respectively, with 17 bases between them. Germline V lookup: CDR1 WNHNN, CDR2 SYGVQD (reference sequence). The CDR3 coding sequence is TGCGCCAGCAGTGTTCCCGGGATCCCATCAACAGATACGCAGTATTTT. Its protein is CASSVPGIPSTDTQYF.

The V call is TRBV19, the J call TRBJ2-7; a weak D match, TRBD2 (5 bases). Trimming shortened V by 5 bases and J by 0 bases, and 14 bases separated the two germline ends. The CDR3 length is 15 residues. Germline V lookup: CDR1 LNHDA, CDR2 SQIVND (reference sequence). The CDR3 nucleotides read TGTGCCAGTAGTGCGGCTGAGGGCTCCTCCTACGAGCAGTACTTC. Protein: CASSAAEGSSYEQYF.

The chain joins TRBV19 to TRBJ2-7, with D hard to call. The CDR3 is made up of 15 amino acids. The V end lost 5 bases, the J end lost 0 bases, and 14 bases lay between the germline ends. Germline-derived CDR1 and CDR2 are LNHDA and SQIVND (reference sequence). CDR3 region: CASSASPNPSYEQYF. CDR3 nucleotide sequence: TGTGCCAGTAGTGCCTCACCAAATCCCTCCTACGAGCAGTACTTC.

The rearrangement links TRBV7-8 to TRBJ2-7, with D uncertain. The CDR3 consists of 14 residues. Per the germline V gene, CDR1 is SGHVS and CDR2 is FQNEAQ. The ends were cut back, 5 bases at V and 2 bases at J, with 13 bases in the middle. CDR3 DNA: TGTGCCAGCAGCCCGGACCCTTCCCCCTACGAGCAGTACTTC. Amino acid sequence: CASSPDPSPYEQYF. Full variable domain (rest looked up from reference TRBV7-8 and TRBJ2-7): GAGVSQSPRYKVAKRGQDVALRCDPISGHVSLFWYQQALGQGPEFLTYFQNEAQLDKSGLPSDRFFAERPEGSVSTLKIQRTQQEDSAVYLCASSPDPSPYEQYFGPGTRLTVT.

This clone was seen only a few times. Here the CDR3 reads CASSSPGQGRGAQHF. In DNA form, the CDR3 reads TGTGCCAGCAGCTCCCCCGGGCAGGGGAGAGGGGCCCAGCATTTT. The chain carries TRBV6-5 and TRBJ1-5; D perhaps matches TRBD1 (6 bases). Germline V gene data show CDR1 as MNHEY and CDR2 as SVGAGI. This CDR3 comprises 15 residues. V was clipped by 6 bases and J by 11 bases, with 23 bases between them.

The chain combines TRBV2 with TRBJ2-1, with D possibly TRBD2 on 6 matching bases. Trimming removed 7 bases from V and 8 bases from J, with 18 bases in between. The CDR3 has 14 residues. CDR1 SNHLY and CDR2 FYNNEI come from the germline V gene. The CDR3 sequence is CASTPLLANDEQFF. CDR3 coding DNA: TGTGCCAGCACCCCCCTACTAGCTAACGATGAGCAGTTCTTC.